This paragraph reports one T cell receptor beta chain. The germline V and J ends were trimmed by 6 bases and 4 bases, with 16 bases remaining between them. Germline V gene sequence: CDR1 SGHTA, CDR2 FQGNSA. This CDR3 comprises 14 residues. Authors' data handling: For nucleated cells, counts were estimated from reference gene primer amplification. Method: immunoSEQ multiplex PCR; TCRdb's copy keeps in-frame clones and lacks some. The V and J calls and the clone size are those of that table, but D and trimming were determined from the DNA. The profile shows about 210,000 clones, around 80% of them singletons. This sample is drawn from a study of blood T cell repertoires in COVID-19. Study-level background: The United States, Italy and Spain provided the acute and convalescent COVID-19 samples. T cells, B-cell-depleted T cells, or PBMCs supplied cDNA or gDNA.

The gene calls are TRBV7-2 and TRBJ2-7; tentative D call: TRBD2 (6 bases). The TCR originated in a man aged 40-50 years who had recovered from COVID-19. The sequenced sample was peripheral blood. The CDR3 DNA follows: TGTGCCAGCAGGCAAACGGGACTTTTTTACGAGCAGTACTTC. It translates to CASRQTGLFYEQYF.